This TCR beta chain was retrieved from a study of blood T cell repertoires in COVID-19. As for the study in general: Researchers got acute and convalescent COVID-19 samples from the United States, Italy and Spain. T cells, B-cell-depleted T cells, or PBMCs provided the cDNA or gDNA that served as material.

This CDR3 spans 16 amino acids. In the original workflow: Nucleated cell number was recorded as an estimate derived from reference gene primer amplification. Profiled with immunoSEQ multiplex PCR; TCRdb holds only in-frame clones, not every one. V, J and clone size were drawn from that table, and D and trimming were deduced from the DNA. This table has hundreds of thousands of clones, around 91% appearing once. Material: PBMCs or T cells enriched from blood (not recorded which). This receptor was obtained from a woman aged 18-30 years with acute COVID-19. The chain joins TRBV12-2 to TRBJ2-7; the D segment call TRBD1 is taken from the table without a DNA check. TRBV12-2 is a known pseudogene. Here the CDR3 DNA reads TGTGCAAGTCGCTTAGTCCGGACAGCGACACCCTACGAGCAGTACTTC. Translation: CASRLVRTATPYEQYF.